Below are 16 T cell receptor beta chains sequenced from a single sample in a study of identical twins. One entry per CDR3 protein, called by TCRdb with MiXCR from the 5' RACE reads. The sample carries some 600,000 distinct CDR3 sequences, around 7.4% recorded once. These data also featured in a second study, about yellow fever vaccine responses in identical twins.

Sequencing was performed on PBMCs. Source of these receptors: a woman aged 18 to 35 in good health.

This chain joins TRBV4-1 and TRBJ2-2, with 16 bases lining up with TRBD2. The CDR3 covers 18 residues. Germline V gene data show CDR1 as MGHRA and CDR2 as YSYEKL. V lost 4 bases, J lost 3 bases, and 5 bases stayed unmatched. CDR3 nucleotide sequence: TGCGCCAGCAGCCCCGGGACTAGCGGGGGGGCCGACACCGGGGAGCTGTTTTTT. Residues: CASSPGTSGGADTGELFF.

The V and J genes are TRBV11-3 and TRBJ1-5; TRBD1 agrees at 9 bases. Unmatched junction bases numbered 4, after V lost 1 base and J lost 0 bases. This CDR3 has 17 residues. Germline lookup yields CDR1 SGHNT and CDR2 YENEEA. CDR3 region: CASSLGGTGYSNQPQHF. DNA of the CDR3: TGTGCCAGCAGCTTAGGTGGGACAGGGTATAGCAATCAGCCCCAGCATTTT. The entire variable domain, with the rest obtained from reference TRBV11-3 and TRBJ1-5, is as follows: EAGVVQSPRYKIIEKKQPVAFWCNPISGHNTLYWYLQNLGQGPELLIRYENEEAVDDSQLPKDRFSAERLKGVDSTLKIQPAELGDSAVYLCASSLGGTGYSNQPQHFGDGTRLSIL.

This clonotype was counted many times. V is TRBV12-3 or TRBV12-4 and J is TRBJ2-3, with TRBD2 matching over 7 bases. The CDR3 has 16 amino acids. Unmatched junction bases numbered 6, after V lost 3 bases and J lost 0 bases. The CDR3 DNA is TGTGCCAGCAGTTTGGGAGGAGCGGGGAGCACAGATACGCAGTATTTT. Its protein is CASSLGGAGSTDTQYF.

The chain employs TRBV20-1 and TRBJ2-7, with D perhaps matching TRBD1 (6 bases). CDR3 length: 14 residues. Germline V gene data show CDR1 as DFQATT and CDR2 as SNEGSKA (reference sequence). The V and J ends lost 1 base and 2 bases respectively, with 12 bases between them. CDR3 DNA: TGCAGTGCTAGAGTCCCGACAGGACCCTACGAGCAGTACTTC. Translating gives CSARVPTGPYEQYF.

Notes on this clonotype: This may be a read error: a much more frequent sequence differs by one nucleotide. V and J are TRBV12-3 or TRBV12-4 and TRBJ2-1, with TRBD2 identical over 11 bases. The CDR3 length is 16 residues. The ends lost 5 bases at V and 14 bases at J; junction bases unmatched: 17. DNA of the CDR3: TGTGCCAGCAGTACTTACCCCGGAGTAGCGGGAGGGGTAAAGTTCTTC. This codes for CASSTYPGVAGGVKFF.

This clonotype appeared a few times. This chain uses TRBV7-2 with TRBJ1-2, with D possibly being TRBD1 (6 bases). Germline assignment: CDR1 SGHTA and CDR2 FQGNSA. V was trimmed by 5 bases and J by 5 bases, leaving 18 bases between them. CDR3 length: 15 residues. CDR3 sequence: CASSRLAGQTYGYTF. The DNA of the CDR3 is TGTGCCAGCAGCCGACTTGCCGGACAGACATATGGCTACACCTTC.

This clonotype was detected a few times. CDR3 protein: CASSRLLQGGTGELFF. In nucleotides, the CDR3 is TGTGCCAGCAGTCGCCTACTACAGGGGGGCACCGGGGAGCTGTTTTTT. The V call is TRBV6-1, the J call TRBJ2-2; 8 nucleotides line up with TRBD1. Germline-derived CDR1 and CDR2 are MNHNS and SASEGT. The V gene end was trimmed by 5 bases and the J gene end by 4 bases; junction bases not matched to a gene: 9. The CDR3 runs to 16 residues.

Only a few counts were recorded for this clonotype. The CDR3, as DNA: TGTGCTAGTGGTTTGGGGGCGGGAGTAATCGACAATGAGCAGTTCTTC. Its protein product is CASGLGAGVIDNEQFF. The chain has TRBV12-5 and TRBJ2-1, with TRBD2 matching over 7 bases. V dropped 1 base and J dropped 5; count of bases not matched to a gene: 8. Germline lookup yields CDR1 LGHNT and CDR2 FRNRAP. This CDR3 comprises 16 residues.

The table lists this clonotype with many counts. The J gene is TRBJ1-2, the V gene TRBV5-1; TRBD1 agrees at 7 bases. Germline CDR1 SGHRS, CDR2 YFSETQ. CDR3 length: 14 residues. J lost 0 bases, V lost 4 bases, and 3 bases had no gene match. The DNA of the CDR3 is TGCGCCAGCAGCCGGGACAGCCCTAACTATGGCTACACCTTC. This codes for CASSRDSPNYGYTF.

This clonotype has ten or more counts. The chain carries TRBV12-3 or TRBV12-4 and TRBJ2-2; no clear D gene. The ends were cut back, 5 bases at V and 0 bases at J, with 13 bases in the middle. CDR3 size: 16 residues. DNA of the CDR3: TGTGCCAGCAGTCGTTTGCGCGGAACGAACACCGGGGAGCTGTTTTTT. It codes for CASSRLRGTNTGELFF.

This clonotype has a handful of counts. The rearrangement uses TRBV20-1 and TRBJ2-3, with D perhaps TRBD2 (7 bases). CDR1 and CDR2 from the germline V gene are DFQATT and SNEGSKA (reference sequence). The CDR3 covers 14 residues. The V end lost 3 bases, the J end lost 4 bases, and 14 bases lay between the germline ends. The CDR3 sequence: CSARLGGGSDTQYF. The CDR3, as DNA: TGCAGTGCTAGGCTGGGGGGGGGCTCAGATACGCAGTATTTT.

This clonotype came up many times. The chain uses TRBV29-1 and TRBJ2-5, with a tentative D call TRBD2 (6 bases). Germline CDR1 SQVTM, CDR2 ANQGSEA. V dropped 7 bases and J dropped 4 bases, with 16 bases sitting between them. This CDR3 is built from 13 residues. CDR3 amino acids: CSESLGGRETQYF. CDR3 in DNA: TGCAGCGAAAGCTTGGGGGGACGAGAGACCCAGTACTTC.

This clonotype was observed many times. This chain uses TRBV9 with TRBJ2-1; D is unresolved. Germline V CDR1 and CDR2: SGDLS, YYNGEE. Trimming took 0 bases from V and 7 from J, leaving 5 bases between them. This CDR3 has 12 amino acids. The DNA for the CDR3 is TGTGCCAGCAGCGTAGCTACGAATGAGCAGTTCTTC. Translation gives CASSVATNEQFF.

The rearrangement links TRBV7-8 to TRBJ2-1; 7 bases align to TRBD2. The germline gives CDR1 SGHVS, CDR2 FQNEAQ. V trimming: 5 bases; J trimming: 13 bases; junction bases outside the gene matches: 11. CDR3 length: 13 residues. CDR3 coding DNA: TGTGCCAGCAGCCCCGGGGTGGTAGCGGGCCAGTTCTTC. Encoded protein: CASSPGVVAGQFF.

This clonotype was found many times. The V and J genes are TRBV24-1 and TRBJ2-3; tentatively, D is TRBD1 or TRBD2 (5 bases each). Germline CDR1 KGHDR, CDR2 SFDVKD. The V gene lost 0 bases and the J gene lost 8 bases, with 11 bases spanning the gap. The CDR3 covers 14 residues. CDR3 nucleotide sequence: TGTGCCACCAGTGATTTGCGGCAGGGAGTTACGCAGTATTTT. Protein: CATSDLRQGVTQYF.

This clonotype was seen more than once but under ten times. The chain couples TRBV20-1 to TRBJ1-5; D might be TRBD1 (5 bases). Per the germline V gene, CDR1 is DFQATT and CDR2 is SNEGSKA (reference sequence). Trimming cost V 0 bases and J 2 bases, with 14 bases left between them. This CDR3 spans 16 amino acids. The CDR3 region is CSARDQGPVGNQPQHF. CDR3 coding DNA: TGCAGTGCTAGAGATCAGGGCCCCGTGGGCAATCAGCCCCAGCATTTT.